This T cell receptor beta chain stems from a study of graft-versus-host responses after intestinal transplantation. Study-level results: Early post-transplant HvG declines tracked with peak circulating GvH clone levels.

Irradiated, violet-dye-labeled stimulator cells, some 200,000 in number, were plated with some 200,000 CFSE-labeled responder cells. CDR3 length: 15 residues. V was cut by 2 bases and J by 3 bases, with 11 bases left in between. In germline, CDR1 is SEHNR, CDR2 FQNEAQ (reference sequence). This clone was picked up a small number of times. TCRdb keeps only in-frame clones here, not all; method: immunoSEQ multiplex PCR. Among over 20,000 clones, around 42% were seen once, and the ten largest hold almost 0.9%. The chain has TRBV7-9 and TRBJ1-5; a possible D gene is TRBD1 (6 bases). Specimen: alloreactive CD4+ T cells from a mixed lymphocyte reaction culture, collected before intestinal transplant. Noted subset: CFSE-low proliferating T cells sorted from roughly six-day pre-transplant mixed lymphocyte reaction (GvH or HvG direction). The receptor was derived from a human patient who received an intestinal transplant. In DNA, the CDR3 is TGTGCCAGCAGCTTATTCCGACAGGACAATCAGCCCCAGCATTTT. This translates into CASSLFRQDNQPQHF.